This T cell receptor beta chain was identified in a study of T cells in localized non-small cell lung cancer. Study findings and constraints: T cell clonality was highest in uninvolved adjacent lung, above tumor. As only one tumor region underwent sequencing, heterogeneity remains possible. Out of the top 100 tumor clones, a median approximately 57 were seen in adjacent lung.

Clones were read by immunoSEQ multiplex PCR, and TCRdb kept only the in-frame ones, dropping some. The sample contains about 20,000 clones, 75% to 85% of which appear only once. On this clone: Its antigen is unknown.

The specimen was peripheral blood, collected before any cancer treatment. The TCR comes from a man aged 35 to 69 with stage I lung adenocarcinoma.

CDR3 sequence reads: CASSSRTGAGANVLTF. Here the CDR3 DNA reads TGTGCCAGCAGTTCCCGGACAGGGGCCGGGGCCAACGTCCTGACTTTC. The J gene is TRBJ2-6, the V gene TRBV2; 9 bases fit TRBD1. The CDR3 is 16 amino acids. Germline CDR1 is SNHLY and CDR2 is FYNNEI. Germline trimming cut 5 bases from V and 4 bases from J; bases unmatched to any gene: 6.